This is a list of T cell receptor beta chains from one sample in a study of identifying expanded T cells in peripheral blood. Clones were read by immunoSEQ multiplex PCR, and TCRdb kept only the in-frame ones, dropping some. The sample holds 50,000 to 75,000 clones; around 86% are singletons and the top ten take roughly 18%. Material: blood. All receptors derive from a person aged 18 to 75 in good health. CDR3s include the opening cysteine and the closing phenylalanine or tryptophan. The D gene is left open where the match is weak. The size of a clone is reported for some rows only, either as once, few or many, or as a class for expanded clones.

D gene: NA; J gene: TRBJ2-3; clone size: NA; V gene: TRBV27; CDR3 DNA: TGTGCCAGCAGGCGCCTTGATTGGGGGGATACGCAGTATTTT; CDR3 protein: CASRRLDWGDTQYF
D gene: TRBD1; J gene: TRBJ2-5; clone size: NA; V gene: TRBV30; CDR3 DNA: TGTGCCTGGAGCCTCGTGGGGACAGGTAGACGGACCCAGTACTTC; CDR3 protein: CAWSLVGTGRRTQYF
D gene: NA; J gene: TRBJ2-1; clone size: NA; V gene: TRBV19; CDR3 DNA: TGTGCCAGCAAATCTCCGGGCAATGAGCAGTTCTTC; CDR3 protein: CASKSPGNEQFF
D gene: TRBD1; J gene: TRBJ1-2; clone size: NA; V gene: TRBV15; CDR3 DNA: TGTGCCACCAGCAGAACTACTCAGACAGGGAAAGGCTACACCTTC; CDR3 protein: CATSRTTQTGKGYTF
D gene: NA; J gene: TRBJ2-2; clone size: NA; V gene: TRBV9; CDR3 DNA: TGTGCCAGCAGCCCAACTTTGACAGTCACCGGGGAGCTGTTTTTT; CDR3 protein: CASSPTLTVTGELFF
D gene: NA; J gene: TRBJ2-3; clone size: NA; V gene: TRBV4-3; CDR3 DNA: TGCGCCAGCAGCCAAGGTTTGGGGACAGATACGCAGTATTTT; CDR3 protein: CASSQGLGTDTQYF
D gene: NA; J gene: TRBJ1-4; clone size: few; V gene: TRBV5-6; CDR3 DNA: TGTGCCAGCAGCTTCACAGGCGATGAAAAACTGTTTTTT; CDR3 protein: CASSFTGDEKLFF
D gene: NA; J gene: TRBJ1-2; clone size: NA; V gene: TRBV6-5; CDR3 DNA: TGTGCCAGCAGTCCCGCGGGGAAGGACCGAGGCTACACCTTC; CDR3 protein: CASSPAGKDRGYTF
D gene: NA; J gene: TRBJ1-2; clone size: NA; V gene: TRBV11-2; CDR3 DNA: TGTGCCAGCAGCTTAAGGCTTACTAACTATGGCTACACCTTC; CDR3 protein: CASSLRLTNYGYTF
D gene: NA; J gene: TRBJ1-2; clone size: few; V gene: TRBV5-1; CDR3 DNA: TGCGCCAGCAGGAGCGCTAACTATGGCTACACCTTC; CDR3 protein: CASRSANYGYTF
D gene: TRBD1; J gene: TRBJ1-5; clone size: NA; V gene: TRBV6-6; CDR3 DNA: TGTGCCAGCACTCCAGGGGGCAGGGGCAATCAGCCCCAGCATTTT; CDR3 protein: CASTPGGRGNQPQHF
D gene: NA; J gene: TRBJ2-7; clone size: NA; V gene: TRBV27; CDR3 DNA: TGTGCCAGCAGTTTACGGGCAGGGGTTTCCTACGAGCAGTACTTC; CDR3 protein: CASSLRAGVSYEQYF
D gene: NA; J gene: TRBJ2-3; clone size: NA; V gene: TRBV30; CDR3 DNA: TGTGCCTGGAGTGGGGCGGCAAGGTCGTTCGATACGCAGTATTTT; CDR3 protein: CAWSGAARSFDTQYF
D gene: NA; J gene: TRBJ1-4; clone size: NA; V gene: TRBV7-8; CDR3 DNA: TGTGCCAGCAGCTTCAACCGCCAAAGTGGGACTAATGAAAAACTGTTTTTT; CDR3 protein: CASSFNRQSGTNEKLFF
D gene: NA; J gene: TRBJ2-1; clone size: NA; V gene: TRBV25-1; CDR3 DNA: TGTGCCAGCAGTGAAACTAGTTCGGGTAATGAGCAGTTCTTC; CDR3 protein: CASSETSSGNEQFF
D gene: NA; J gene: TRBJ2-1; clone size: NA; V gene: TRBV29-1; CDR3 DNA: TGCAGCGTTGGCCGAAGCTCCTACAATGAGCAGTTCTTC; CDR3 protein: CSVGRSSYNEQFF
D gene: TRBD1; J gene: TRBJ2-2; clone size: once; V gene: TRBV19; CDR3 DNA: TGTGCCAGTAGTCCCCGGGACAGGGGGAGCGGGGAGCTGTTTTTT; CDR3 protein: CASSPRDRGSGELFF